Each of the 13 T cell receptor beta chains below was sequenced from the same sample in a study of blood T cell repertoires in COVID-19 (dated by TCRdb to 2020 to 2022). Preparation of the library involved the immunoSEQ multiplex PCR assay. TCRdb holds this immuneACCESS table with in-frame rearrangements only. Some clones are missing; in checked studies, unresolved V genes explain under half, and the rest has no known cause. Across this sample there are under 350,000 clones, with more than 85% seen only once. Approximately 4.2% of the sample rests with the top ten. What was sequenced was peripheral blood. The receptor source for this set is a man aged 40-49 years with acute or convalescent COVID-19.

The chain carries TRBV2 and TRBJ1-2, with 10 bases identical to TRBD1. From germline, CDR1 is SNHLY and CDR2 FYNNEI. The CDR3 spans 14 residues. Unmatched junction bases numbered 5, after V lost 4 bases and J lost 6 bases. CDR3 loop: CASSGDRGYNGYTF. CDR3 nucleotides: TGTGCCAGCAGTGGGGACAGGGGATATAATGGCTACACCTTC.

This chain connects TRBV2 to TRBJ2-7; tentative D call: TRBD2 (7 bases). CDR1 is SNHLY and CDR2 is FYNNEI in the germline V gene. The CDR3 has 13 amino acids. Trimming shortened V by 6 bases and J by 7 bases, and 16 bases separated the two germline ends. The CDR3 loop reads CASRNGGGGEQYF. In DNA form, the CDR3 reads TGTGCCAGCAGAAATGGCGGGGGCGGAGAGCAGTACTTC.

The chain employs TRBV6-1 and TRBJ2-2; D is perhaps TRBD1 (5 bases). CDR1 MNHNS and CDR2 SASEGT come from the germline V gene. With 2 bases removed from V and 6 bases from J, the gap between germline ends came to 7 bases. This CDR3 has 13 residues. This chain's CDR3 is CASSERGSGELFF. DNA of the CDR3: TGTGCCAGCAGTGAAAGGGGTTCCGGGGAGCTGTTTTTT.

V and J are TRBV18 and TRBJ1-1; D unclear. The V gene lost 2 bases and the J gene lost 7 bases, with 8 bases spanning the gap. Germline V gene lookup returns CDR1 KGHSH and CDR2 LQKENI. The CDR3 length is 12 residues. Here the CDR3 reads CASSPTVGEAFF. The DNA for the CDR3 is TGTGCCAGCTCACCAACCGTCGGTGAAGCTTTCTTT. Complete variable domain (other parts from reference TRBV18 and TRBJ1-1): NAGVMQNPRHLVRRRGQEARLRCSPMKGHSHVYWYRQLPEEGLKFMVYLQKENIIDESGMPKERFSAEFPKEGPSILRIQQVVRGDSAAYFCASSPTVGEAFFGQGTRLTVV.

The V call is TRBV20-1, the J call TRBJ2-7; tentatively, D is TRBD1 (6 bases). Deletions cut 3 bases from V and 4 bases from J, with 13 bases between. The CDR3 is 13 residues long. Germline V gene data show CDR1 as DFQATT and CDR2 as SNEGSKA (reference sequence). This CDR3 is CSASQGSSYEQYF. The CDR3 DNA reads TGCAGTGCTAGTCAGGGGTCATCATACGAGCAGTACTTC.

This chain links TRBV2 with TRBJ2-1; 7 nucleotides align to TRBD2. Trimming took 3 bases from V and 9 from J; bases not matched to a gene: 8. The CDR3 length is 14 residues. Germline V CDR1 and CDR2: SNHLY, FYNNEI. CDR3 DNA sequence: TGTGCCAGCAGTGAGACGGGGGGAAGGGGTGAGCAGTTCTTC. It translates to CASSETGGRGEQFF.

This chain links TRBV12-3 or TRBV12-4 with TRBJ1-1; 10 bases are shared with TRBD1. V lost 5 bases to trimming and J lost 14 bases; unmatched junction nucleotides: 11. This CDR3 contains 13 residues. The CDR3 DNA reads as TGTGCCAGCAGTCAGGACAGGGGGGTCCAGTGGTTCTTT. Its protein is CASSQDRGVQWFF.

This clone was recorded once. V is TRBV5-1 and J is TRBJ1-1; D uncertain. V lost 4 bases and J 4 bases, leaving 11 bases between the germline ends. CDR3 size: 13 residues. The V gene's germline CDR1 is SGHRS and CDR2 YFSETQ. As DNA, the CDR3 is TGCGCCAGCAGCCCAACCCCTAGCACTGAAGCTTTCTTT. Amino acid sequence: CASSPTPSTEAFF.

The CDR3: CATSGATGGDYGYTF. The CDR3 bases are TGTGCCACCAGTGGAGCGACAGGAGGCGACTATGGCTACACCTTC. V gene TRBV24-1 combines with J gene TRBJ1-2; TRBD1 might be the D (6 bases). Germline CDR1 is KGHDR and CDR2 is SFDVKD. The CDR3 is 15 residues long. V shed 5 bases and J shed 3 bases, with 15 bases lying between them.

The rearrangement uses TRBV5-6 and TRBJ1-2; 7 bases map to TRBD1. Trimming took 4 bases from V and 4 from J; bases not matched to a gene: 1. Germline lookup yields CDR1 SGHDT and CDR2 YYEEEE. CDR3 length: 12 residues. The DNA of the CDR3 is TGTGCCAGCAGCAGGGGGCTCTATGGCTACACCTTC. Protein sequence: CASSRGLYGYTF.

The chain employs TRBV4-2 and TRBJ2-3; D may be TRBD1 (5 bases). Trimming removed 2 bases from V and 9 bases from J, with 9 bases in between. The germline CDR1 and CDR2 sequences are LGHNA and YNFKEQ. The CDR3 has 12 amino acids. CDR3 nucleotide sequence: TGTGCCAGCAGCCAATGGGGCAGGACGCAGTATTTT. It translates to CASSQWGRTQYF.

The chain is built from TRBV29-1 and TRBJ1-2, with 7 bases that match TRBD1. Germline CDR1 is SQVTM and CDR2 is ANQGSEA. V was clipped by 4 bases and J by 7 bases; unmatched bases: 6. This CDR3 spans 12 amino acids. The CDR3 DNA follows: TGCAGCGTTGCACGACAGGGAGTTGGCTACACCTTC. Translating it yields CSVARQGVGYTF.

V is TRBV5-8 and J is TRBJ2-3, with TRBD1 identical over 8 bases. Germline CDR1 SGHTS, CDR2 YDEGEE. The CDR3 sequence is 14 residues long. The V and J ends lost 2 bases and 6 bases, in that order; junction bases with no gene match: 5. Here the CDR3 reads CASSFRQGRDTQYF. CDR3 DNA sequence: TGTGCCAGCAGCTTTAGACAGGGGAGGGATACGCAGTATTTT.